This T cell receptor (beta chain) was sequenced in a study of blood T cell repertoires in COVID-19. Study information: Acute-phase and convalescent COVID-19 samples originated in the United States, Italy and Spain. From T cells, B-cell-depleted T cells, or PBMCs came the material, which was cDNA or gDNA.

V dropped 0 bases and J dropped 2; count of bases not matched to a gene: 6. The germline V gene has CDR1 SEHNR and CDR2 FQNEAQ (reference sequence). The CDR3 runs to 17 residues. The authors' processing: Scientists estimated how many nucleated cells there were by amplifying reference gene primers. Here immunoSEQ multiplex PCR was the method, and the copy in TCRdb shows in-frame clones only, minus some. V and J calls plus clone size are reproduced from that table; the DNA served to infer D and trimming. The table records around 140,000 clones, 84% of them present only once. This study enrolled people aged about 18 to 90 from about two dozen US geographic areas.

This chain connects TRBV7-9 to TRBJ2-5, with TRBD2 matching 10 bases. This clonotype originated in a middle-aged man with acute COVID-19. The sequenced sample consisted of PBMCs or T cells enriched from blood (not recorded which). The CDR3 coding sequence is TGTGCCAGCAGCTTAGCGGCGGTAGCGGGAGGACAAGAGACCCAGTACTTC. As protein: CASSLAAVAGGQETQYF.